This T cell receptor beta chain was observed in a study of cytomegalovirus exposure and HLA in healthy donors. Study at large: Earlier findings included 100 million to 130 million unique TCR beta sequences obtained from 150 million to 200 million T cells. Study results and limitations: HLA allele associations emerged for about 16,000 TCR beta sequences in a later analysis, at 0.05 false discovery rate. A missense DCLRE1C variant was associated with V- and J-gene trimming of TCR beta chains in a later analysis, and an independent cohort replicated the association. Associated with cytomegalovirus, according to the listing, were some 150 TCR beta chains.

Of note for this clone: The target antigen is unknown.

This PCR relied on a set of 60 Vbeta primers and 13 Jbeta primers. The data were produced by immunoSEQ multiplex PCR, yet TCRdb's version contains in-frame clones alone and is incomplete. The table includes under 200,000 clones, over 80% detected once. Sequenced: PBMCs. The origin of this receptor is a human donor in good health.

The CDR3 reads CASSPLRGSNTGELFF. The CDR3, as DNA: TGTGCCAGCAGCCCCCTTAGGGGGTCTAACACCGGGGAGCTGTTTTTT. This chain uses TRBV11-2 with TRBJ2-2; tentatively, D is TRBD1 (6 bases). The CDR3 contains 16 residues. V gave up 5 bases and J gave up 2 bases, with 15 bases separating them. The germline gives CDR1 SGHAT, CDR2 FQNNGV.